Each of the 10 T cell receptor beta chains below was sequenced from the same sample in a study of blood T cell repertoires in COVID-19. Generated by immunoSEQ multiplex PCR, the TCRdb table keeps only in-frame clones and is missing some. The sample consists of approximately 170,000 clones, over 75% of them appearing once. The sample consisted of peripheral blood. These receptors were taken from a woman in her forties or fifties with acute or convalescent COVID-19.

The rearrangement links TRBV29-1 to TRBJ1-1; 7 positions agree with TRBD1. Germline CDR1 reads SQVTM; CDR2 reads ANQGSEA. The V and J ends lost 4 bases and 1 base, in that order; junction bases with no gene match: 3. The CDR3 consists of 13 residues. Here the CDR3 reads CSVAAGGNTEAFF. The CDR3 DNA follows: TGCAGCGTTGCGGCAGGGGGGAACACTGAAGCTTTCTTT.

In this sample, this clone turned up a few times. V is TRBV9 and J is TRBJ2-1, with a weak D call TRBD2 (8 bases). The CDR3 runs 17 residues. V gave up 0 bases and J gave up 7 bases, with 20 bases separating them. Germline CDR1 reads SGDLS; CDR2 reads YYNGEE. CDR3 in amino acids: CASSVGTGFAGGNEQFF. The CDR3 region has the DNA TGTGCCAGCAGCGTAGGGACAGGTTTCGCGGGAGGTAATGAGCAGTTCTTC. The full variable domain, rest sourced from reference TRBV9 and TRBJ2-1, is DSGVTQTPKHLITATGQRVTLRCSPRSGDLSVYWYQQSLDQGLQFLIQYYNGEERAKGNILERFSAQQFPDLHSELNLSSLELGDSALYFCASSVGTGFAGGNEQFFGPGTRLTVL.

This clone was recorded once. V usage is TRBV2 and J usage is TRBJ1-1; D unresolved. Deletions cut 0 bases from V and 11 bases from J, with 10 bases between. The CDR3 consists of 12 residues. Germline V lookup: CDR1 SNHLY, CDR2 FYNNEI. The CDR3 DNA follows: TGTGCCAGCAGTGAAGCGTCCCGCCGGGCTTTCTTT. Translating gives CASSEASRRAFF.

The chain joins TRBV6-6 to TRBJ1-4; TRBD1 matches at 8 bases. Germline CDR1 MNHNY, CDR2 SVGAGI (reference sequence). The CDR3 consists of 15 residues. V was clipped by 2 bases and J by 7 bases; unmatched bases: 6. CDR3: CASSYPGGAGEKLFF. The CDR3 DNA reads TGTGCCAGCAGTTACCCAGGGGGCGCGGGTGAAAAACTGTTTTTT.

This chain links TRBV5-5 with TRBJ1-2, with unresolved D. V was clipped by 0 bases and J by 7 bases, with 10 bases between them. The CDR3 runs 13 residues. Germline lookup yields CDR1 SGHKS and CDR2 YYEKEE (reference sequence). Here the CDR3 reads CASSLDSGSGYTF. The CDR3 coding sequence is TGTGCCAGCAGCTTGGACAGTGGAAGTGGCTACACCTTC.

This clone was seen a single time. The chain recombines TRBV14 with TRBJ1-6; D is ambiguous. V was clipped by 0 bases and J by 7 bases, with 13 bases between them. The CDR3 contains 16 residues. Germline CDR1 and CDR2: SGHDN and FVKESK. CDR3 region: CASSQDLGRINSPLHF. The CDR3 bases are TGTGCCAGCAGCCAAGATCTGGGGAGGATCAATTCACCCCTCCACTTT.

This clone was seen just once. V and J are TRBV4-1 and TRBJ2-7; D possibly corresponds to TRBD2 (5 bases). V was clipped by 3 bases and J by 3 bases, with 12 bases between them. In germline, CDR1 is MGHRA, CDR2 YSYEKL. CDR3 length equals 14 residues. CDR3: CASSHPRRDYEQYF. In DNA form, the CDR3 reads TGCGCCAGCAGCCACCCTAGACGGGACTACGAGCAGTACTTC.

The J gene is TRBJ2-6, the V gene TRBV27; weak D call: TRBD1 (6 bases). Germline V lookup: CDR1 MNHEY, CDR2 SMNVEV (reference sequence). The CDR3 extends over 14 amino acids. Trimming cost V 5 bases and J 2 bases, with 7 bases left between them. The CDR3 DNA is TGTGCCAGCAGTACAGGGACTGGGGCCAACGTCCTGACTTTC. Amino acids: CASSTGTGANVLTF.

This chain uses TRBV7-8 with TRBJ2-7; 8 bases match TRBD1. Germline trimming cut 4 bases from V and 3 bases from J; bases unmatched to any gene: 11. The germline V gene has CDR1 SGHVS and CDR2 FQNEAQ. The CDR3 is made up of 16 amino acids. Here the CDR3 reads CASSSSGTGMNYEQYF. DNA of the CDR3: TGTGCCAGCAGCTCCTCCGGGACAGGTATGAACTACGAGCAGTACTTC.

The chain joins TRBV12-3 or TRBV12-4 to TRBJ2-3; D is possibly TRBD1 (6 bases). Trimming removed 6 bases at V and 5 bases at J, with 12 bases between. This CDR3 comprises 13 residues. CDR3 sequence reads: CASRRGKGDTQYF. For the CDR3, the DNA is TGTGCCAGCAGGAGGGGGAAGGGAGATACGCAGTATTTT.